This paragraph covers one T cell receptor beta chain sequence. V gave up 11 bases and J gave up 7 bases; unmatched junction bases: 13. The CDR3 is 13 residues long. Germline V gene sequence: CDR1 MDHEN, CDR2 SYDVKM. The sample is drawn from a study of T-cell reconstitution after alpha-beta-depleted transplantation in children. Unique molecular identifiers were incorporated when the TCRbeta library was constructed. MiXCR, applied by TCRdb to the PCR reads, yields one record per CDR3 protein. The data show 500,000 or so distinct CDR3 sequences, 30% to 35% seen once. The source is a human donor who donated a stem cell graft to a child with aplastic anemia. The chain uses TRBV28 and TRBJ1-2; 7 bases line up with TRBD1. Sequenced here: PBMCs from the stem cell graft donor, sampled from the stem cell graft. CDR3 in DNA: TGTGCCGCGTTATATGACAGGGTGGGTGGCTACACCTTC. It specifies CAALYDRVGGYTF.